This T cell receptor (beta chain) originates from a study of shared clonotypes between healthy human individuals. About the research overall: For every donor, three CD4 naive, three CD4 memory, two CD8 naive and one CD8 memory plates were used.

Overall study findings and caveats: Sampling covered blood only; tissue repertoires likely differ. Non-shared clonotypes had lower generation probabilities than clonotypes shared by all four sorted-subset donors.

The CDR3 covers 13 residues. From germline, CDR1 is WSHSY and CDR2 SAAADI. With 4 bases removed from V and 1 base from J, the gap between germline ends came to 7 bases. Note on this clone: The antigen remains unidentified.

Positive CCR7 selection of CD45RO-negative cells yielded the naive CD8 cells, and terminally differentiated effector memory CD45RA+ cells were excluded. The repertoire was sequenced with immunoSEQ multiplex PCR; TCRdb's copy has only in-frame clones and lacks some. This table holds some 2,000,000 clones, approximately 94% found once. The V gene is TRBV10-2, the J gene TRBJ1-1; maybe TRBD1 (6 bases). This TCR came from a young man in good health. The sequenced sample was naive CD8+ T cells sorted from blood. The CDR3 DNA is TGCGCCAGCAGTGGACAGGAGAACACTGAAGCTTTCTTT. Translation gives CASSGQENTEAFF.